These 13 T cell receptor beta chains originate from one sample sequenced in a study of response to subunit inactivated influenza vaccine. TCRdb fed the RT-PCR reads into MiXCR, producing one record per CDR3 protein. In the table there are about 580,000 distinct CDR3 sequences, approximately 14% of which are singletons. Sequencing used PBMCs from blood, obtained about 13 days after vaccination. Receptor source: a man aged 50 to 60 who received an inactivated influenza vaccine.

V and J are TRBV7-2 and TRBJ2-7, with D uncertain. Looked up from germline, CDR1 is SGHTA and CDR2 is FQGNSA. The V and J ends lost 1 base and 3 bases respectively, with 7 bases between them. CDR3 size: 13 residues. The CDR3 here is CASSLGPFYEQYF. CDR3 DNA: TGTGCCAGCAGCTTAGGCCCGTTCTACGAGCAGTACTTC.

This chain links TRBV7-2 with TRBJ1-2; no firm D call. Trimming took off 4 bases at V and 3 bases at J, with 18 bases between the two ends. This CDR3 has 16 residues. Germline V lookup: CDR1 SGHTA, CDR2 FQGNSA. The CDR3 DNA sequence: TGTGCCAGCAGCTCCCGAAGTATGGCCCTCTACTATGGCTACACCTTC. Residues: CASSSRSMALYYGYTF.

This clonotype was seen only a few times. V usage is TRBV29-1 and J usage is TRBJ2-1, with TRBD2 identical over 7 bases. The V gene end was trimmed by 3 bases and the J gene end by 2 bases; junction bases not matched to a gene: 4. This CDR3 contains 14 residues. Per germline, CDR1 SQVTM and CDR2 ANQGSEA. In DNA form, the CDR3 reads TGCAGCGTTGAGGGGGGGACGACCTACAATGAGCAGTTCTTC. Residues: CSVEGGTTYNEQFF.

There are a few counts of this clonotype. The rearrangement uses TRBV14 and TRBJ2-1; 8 nucleotides match TRBD2. The ends lost 6 bases at V and 6 bases at J; junction bases unmatched: 10. Germline-derived CDR1 and CDR2 are SGHDN and FVKESK. The CDR3 spans 15 residues. CDR3 sequence: CASSRSGGDLNEQFF. The CDR3 bases are TGTGCCAGCAGTCGCAGCGGGGGCGACCTCAATGAGCAGTTCTTC.

This clonotype was counted at least ten times. The CDR3 reads CSAPGQGHYSYNEQFF. The DNA of the CDR3 is TGCAGTGCTCCAGGACAGGGCCACTACTCCTACAATGAGCAGTTCTTC. The chain couples TRBV20-1 to TRBJ2-1; 8 bases are a match to TRBD1. Germline CDR1 DFQATT, CDR2 SNEGSKA (reference sequence). V shed 5 bases and J 0 bases; nucleotides not matched to a gene: 9. The CDR3 runs 16 residues.

This clonotype was seen more than once but under ten times. This rearrangement joins TRBV20-1 to TRBJ1-4, with TRBD1 as a possible D gene (5 bases). Germline loops: CDR1 DFQATT, CDR2 SNEGSKA (reference sequence). The CDR3 consists of 13 residues. Trimming removed 6 bases at V and 8 bases at J, with 16 bases between. The CDR3 spells CSASVGGGEKLFF. In nucleotides, the CDR3 is TGCAGTGCATCCGTTGGGGGAGGGGAAAAACTGTTTTTT.

This clonotype was detected only a few times. The CDR3 loop reads CASSALAGVINEQYF. DNA of the CDR3: TGCGCCAGCAGCGCACTAGCGGGAGTTATCAACGAGCAGTACTTC. V and J are TRBV5-1 and TRBJ2-7, with TRBD2 identical over 11 bases. After removal of 4 bases from V and 5 bases from J, the junction contained 8 bases not matched to a gene. Germline V lookup: CDR1 SGHRS, CDR2 YFSETQ. This CDR3 region has 15 residues.

This clonotype was detected a few times. The chain recombines TRBV20-1 with TRBJ2-4; D may be TRBD2 (6 bases). This CDR3 has 16 amino acids. Trimming shortened V by 2 bases and J by 2 bases, and 16 bases separated the two germline ends. Germline-derived CDR1 and CDR2 are DFQATT and SNEGSKA (reference sequence). CDR3 residues: CSARKEGGQTKNIQYF. The DNA of the CDR3 is TGCAGTGCTAGAAAAGAGGGAGGCCAGACCAAAAACATTCAGTACTTC.

This clonotype was seen at least ten times. The chain couples TRBV10-3 to TRBJ1-6; D may be TRBD1 (6 bases). V was clipped by 2 bases and J by 7 bases, with 9 bases between them. Germline V lookup: CDR1 ENHRY, CDR2 SYGVKD. CDR3 length: 14 residues. CDR3 nucleotides: TGTGCCATCAGTGAGGGACAGTCAAATTCACCCCTCCACTTT. Translation gives CAISEGQSNSPLHF.

V gene TRBV6-5 combines with J gene TRBJ2-3; D is tentatively TRBD1 or TRBD2 (5 bases each). The germline gives CDR1 MNHEY, CDR2 SVGAGI. The CDR3 sequence is 13 residues long. The ends were cut back, 0 bases at V and 4 bases at J, with 5 bases in the middle. The CDR3 loop is CASSYSGADTQYF. DNA for the CDR3: TGTGCCAGCAGTTACTCGGGGGCAGATACGCAGTATTTT.

This chain's CDR3 is CASSFAGPSGEQYF. CDR3 nucleotides: TGCGCCAGCAGCTTTGCAGGGCCGTCCGGGGAGCAGTACTTC. This chain connects TRBV5-1 to TRBJ2-7; possibly TRBD1 for D (5 bases). The CDR3 consists of 14 residues. Germline V gene data show CDR1 as SGHRS and CDR2 as YFSETQ. Trimming stripped 2 bases from V and 7 bases from J, with 16 bases between.

This clonotype was observed a few times. The V gene is TRBV12-3 or TRBV12-4, the J gene TRBJ2-7; D tentatively fits TRBD1 or TRBD2 (5 bases each). V was pared by 0 bases and J by 7 bases, with 13 bases between. The CDR3 is 14 amino acids. The CDR3 loop reads CASSLAMGREEQYF. The CDR3 region has the DNA TGTGCCAGCAGTTTAGCGATGGGCAGGGAGGAGCAGTACTTC.

The V gene is TRBV6-2 or TRBV6-3, the J gene TRBJ2-1, with D perhaps TRBD1 (6 bases). CDR1 and CDR2 from the germline V gene are MNHEY and SVGEGT. Trimming took off 8 bases at V and 2 bases at J, with 19 bases between the two ends. This CDR3 contains 16 residues. The CDR3 is CASRRGTGITYNEQFF. The CDR3 DNA is TGTGCCAGCCGACGGGGTACAGGGATAACCTACAATGAGCAGTTCTTC.